This T cell receptor beta chain emerged from a study of T-cell memory formation after mild COVID-19. Study background: For the most part, TCR clusters were specific to one donor. Study-level points and caveats: Of the contracting clones, CD4+ ones lay mainly in CM and EM, and CD8+ ones in EMRA. Within pre-infection memory, some responding clones were found, suggesting cross-reactive memory joined.

UMIs and sample barcodes were carried by the TCR alpha and TCR beta cDNA libraries that 5'RACE produced using constant-segment primers. Using its own MiXCR run on the 5' RACE reads, TCRdb lists one record per CDR3 protein. Among around 200,000 distinct CDR3 sequences listed, about 18% were seen once. Worth noting for this clonotype: Its matching antigen is unknown.

The receptor was derived from a man between 18 and 29 years old who had mild COVID-19 (a few samples of this study predate the infection). Cell type and time point are not known. Sequenced: PBMCs or a T cell subset sorted from them (not recorded which).

The CDR3 region is CASSRTGGGGETQYF. In DNA form, the CDR3 reads TGTGCCAGCAGCCGAACGGGGGGAGGGGGAGAGACCCAGTACTTC. This chain uses TRBV5-4 with TRBJ2-5, with D maybe TRBD2 (7 bases). V was cut by 4 bases and J by 4 bases, with 17 bases left in between. The CDR3 consists of 15 residues. Germline V lookup: CDR1 SGHNT, CDR2 YYREEE (reference sequence).